This T cell receptor beta chain was documented in a study of shared clonotypes between healthy human individuals. In regard to this clone: Its cognate antigen is unknown.

General study points: The researchers took only blood, and tissue repertoires probably look different. Clonotypes shared by all four sorted-subset donors had higher generation probabilities than non-shared clonotypes.

Data came from immunoSEQ multiplex PCR; TCRdb stores just in-frame clones and leaves some out. The sample lists 780,000 or so clones; approximately 72% were seen once. Donors were Caucasian adults residing in Nashville, Tennessee, USA. CD4+ cells yielded CD45RA+ naive and CD45RA-negative memory subsets. Specimen: memory CD4+ T cells sorted from blood. Subset defined: CD45RA-negative fraction. The receptor comes from a woman aged 25 to 45 in good health.

CDR3 bases: TGCGCCAGCAGCCAAGAGGCCGGGGGCCGATCTCTAGAAGCTTTCTTT. Protein sequence: CASSQEAGGRSLEAFF. The rearrangement uses TRBV4-1 and TRBJ1-1; a weak D match, TRBD1 (6 bases). Germline CDR1 and CDR2: MGHRA and YSYEKL. V dropped 0 bases and J dropped 8 bases, with 19 bases sitting between them. This CDR3 has 16 amino acids.